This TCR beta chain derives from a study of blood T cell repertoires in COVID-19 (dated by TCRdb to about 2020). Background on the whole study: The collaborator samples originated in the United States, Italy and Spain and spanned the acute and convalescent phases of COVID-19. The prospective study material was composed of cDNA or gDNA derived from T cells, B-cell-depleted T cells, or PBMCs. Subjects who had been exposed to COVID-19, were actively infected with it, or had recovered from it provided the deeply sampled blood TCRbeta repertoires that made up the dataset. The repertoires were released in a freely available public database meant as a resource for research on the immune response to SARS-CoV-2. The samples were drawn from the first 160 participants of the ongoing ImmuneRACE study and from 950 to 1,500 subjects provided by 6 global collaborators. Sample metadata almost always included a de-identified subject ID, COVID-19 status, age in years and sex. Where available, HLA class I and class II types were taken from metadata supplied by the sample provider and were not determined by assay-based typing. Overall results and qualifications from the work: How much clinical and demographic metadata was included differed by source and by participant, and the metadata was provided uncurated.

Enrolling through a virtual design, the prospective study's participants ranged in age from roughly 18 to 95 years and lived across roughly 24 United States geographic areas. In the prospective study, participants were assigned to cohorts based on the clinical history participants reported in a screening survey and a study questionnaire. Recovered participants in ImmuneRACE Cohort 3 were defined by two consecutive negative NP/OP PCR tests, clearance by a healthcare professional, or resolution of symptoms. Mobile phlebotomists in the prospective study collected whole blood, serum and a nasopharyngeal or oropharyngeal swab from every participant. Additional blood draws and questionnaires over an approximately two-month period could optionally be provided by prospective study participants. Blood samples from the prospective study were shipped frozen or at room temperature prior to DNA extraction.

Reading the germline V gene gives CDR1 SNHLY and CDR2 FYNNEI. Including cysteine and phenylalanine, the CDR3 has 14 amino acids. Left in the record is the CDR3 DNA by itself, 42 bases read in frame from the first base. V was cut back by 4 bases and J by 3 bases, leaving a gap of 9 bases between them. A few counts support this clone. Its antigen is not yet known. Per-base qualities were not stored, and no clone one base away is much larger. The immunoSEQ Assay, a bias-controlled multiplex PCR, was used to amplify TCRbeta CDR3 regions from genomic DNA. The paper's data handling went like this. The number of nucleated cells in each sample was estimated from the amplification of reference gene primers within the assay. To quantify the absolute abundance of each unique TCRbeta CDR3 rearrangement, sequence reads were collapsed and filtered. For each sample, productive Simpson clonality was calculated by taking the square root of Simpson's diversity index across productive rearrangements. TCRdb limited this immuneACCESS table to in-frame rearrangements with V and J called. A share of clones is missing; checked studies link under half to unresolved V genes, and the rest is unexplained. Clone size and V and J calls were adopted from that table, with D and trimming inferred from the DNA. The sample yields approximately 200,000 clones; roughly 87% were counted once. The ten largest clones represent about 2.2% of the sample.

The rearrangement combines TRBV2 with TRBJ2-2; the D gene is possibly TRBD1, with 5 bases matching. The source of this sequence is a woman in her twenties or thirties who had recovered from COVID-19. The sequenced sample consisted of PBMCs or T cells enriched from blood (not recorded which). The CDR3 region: CASSARADTGELFF. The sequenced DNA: TGTGCCAGCAGTGCCAGGGCGGACACCGGGGAGCTGTTTTTT.